This entry lists 10 T cell receptor beta chains sequenced from one sample in a study of T-cell reconstitution after alpha-beta-depleted transplantation in children listed by TCRdb under 2016. The library was generated by PCR. TCRdb lists the instrument as Illumina HiSeq 2500. To normalize quantification of the TCRbeta repertoire, the TCR libraries were built with molecular barcoding that relied on unique molecular identifiers. TCRdb took the public reads, trimmed them with fastp at Q25, ran MiXCR for clone calling and kept in-frame beta chains. Each entry merges the rows of one CDR3 protein and shows their most common DNA and genes. The sample includes some 200,000 distinct CDR3 sequences, with 6.3% observed a single time. The ten largest clones represent roughly 4.7% of the sample. The intended sense of this specimen's treatment or condition label: allogeneic hematopoietic cell transplantation with graft depleted of TCRalphabeta T cells and CD19 B cells.

The source was PBMCs, collected before TCRalphabeta/CD19-depleted stem cell transplant. The source is a girl under three years old with combined immunodeficiency, due to receive a stem cell transplant.

There are many counts of this clonotype. The chain recombines TRBV7-9 with TRBJ1-5; D remains unclear. This CDR3 comprises 14 residues. V lost 1 base and J lost 2, with 6 bases in between. Germline values: CDR1 SEHNR, CDR2 FQNEAQ (reference sequence). The CDR3 is CASSLGFGNQPQHF. The CDR3 DNA follows: TGTGCCAGCAGCTTAGGCTTTGGCAATCAGCCCCAGCATTTT.

This clonotype was observed a handful of times. The CDR3 loop is CASSQDLVAGGSNEQFF. The CDR3 nucleotides are TGTGCCAGCAGCCAAGATCTGGTAGCGGGGGGCTCGAATGAGCAGTTCTTC. This sequence joins TRBV3-1 and TRBJ2-1; 10 bases map to TRBD2. The germline gives CDR1 LGHDT, CDR2 YNNKEL (reference sequence). CDR3 length equals 17 residues. V shed 0 bases and J 7 bases; nucleotides not matched to a gene: 9.

This clonotype occurred many times. The chain links TRBV20-1 to TRBJ1-3; D unresolved. With 1 base removed from V and 3 bases from J, the gap between germline ends came to 7 bases. Germline CDR1 reads DFQATT; CDR2 reads SNEGSKA (reference sequence). CDR3 length: 13 amino acids. The CDR3 sequence: CSARGPDGNTIYF. CDR3 DNA: TGCAGTGCTAGAGGGCCGGATGGAAACACCATATATTTT.

This clonotype was counted only a few times. The V and J genes are TRBV7-9 and TRBJ1-4, with 8 bases that match TRBD1. V lost 3 bases, J lost 5 bases, and 5 bases stayed unmatched. The germline V gene has CDR1 SEHNR and CDR2 FQNEAQ (reference sequence). The CDR3 totals 15 residues. The CDR3 loop reads CASSLGGQGNEKLFF. CDR3 in DNA: TGTGCCAGCAGCTTGGGCGGACAGGGAAATGAAAAACTGTTTTTT.

This clonotype was picked up many times. This rearrangement joins TRBV6-5 to TRBJ2-5; D gene unclear. In germline, CDR1 is MNHEY, CDR2 SVGAGI. With 7 bases removed from V and 0 bases from J, the gap between germline ends came to 12 bases. This CDR3 is 14 amino acids long. This CDR3 is CASTLLADQETQYF. The CDR3 nucleotides are TGTGCCAGCACGCTTCTGGCAGACCAAGAGACCCAGTACTTC.

This clonotype was observed many times. The gene calls are TRBV2 and TRBJ2-3, with a tentative D call TRBD1 (6 bases). V gave up 4 bases and J gave up 8 bases, with 16 bases separating them. Germline CDR1 SNHLY, CDR2 FYNNEI. This CDR3 comprises 14 residues. For the CDR3, the DNA is TGTGCCAGCAGTGGTCCAGGGGCCAGTACTACGCAGTATTTT. Translated: CASSGPGASTTQYF.

Regarding this clonotype: Compared with germline, one end of the junction differs, possibly owing to a read error. The CDR3 region is CASSLALGRGRGDEQYF. CDR3 coding DNA: TGTGCCAGCAGCTTAGCGTTGGGGCGGGGGCGCGGCGACGAGCAGTATTTC. The chain joins TRBV7-2 to TRBJ2-7; the D gene is possibly TRBD2 (7 bases). CDR3 size: 17 residues. Per the germline V gene, CDR1 is SGHTA and CDR2 is FQGNSA.

In its sample, this clonotype was seen many times. The V and J genes are TRBV21-1 and TRBJ2-2. TRBV21-1 is classified as a pseudogene. CDR3 length equals 13 residues. CDR3 sequence reads: CASSNSDTGELFF. For the CDR3, the DNA is TGTGCCAGCAGCAATAGCGACACCGGGGAGCTGTTTTTT.

This clonotype was recorded at least ten times. This rearrangement joins TRBV20-1 to TRBJ1-5, with 9 bases matching TRBD1. With 0 bases clipped from V and 1 base from J, the junction kept 10 bases outside the gene matches. Germline CDR1 DFQATT, CDR2 SNEGSKA (reference sequence). The CDR3 is 18 amino acids. The CDR3 DNA reads as TGCAGTGCTAGAGATGTGGGACAGGGAGAAGGGAGCAATCAGCCCCAGCATTTT. This codes for CSARDVGQGEGSNQPQHF.

This clonotype was seen repeatedly, ten times or more. The chain has TRBV20-1 and TRBJ1-3; TRBD1 might be the D (6 bases). The germline gives CDR1 DFQATT, CDR2 SNEGSKA (reference sequence). Trimming stripped 4 bases from V and 4 bases from J, with 14 bases between. CDR3 length: 14 residues. The CDR3 spells CSATTHRAGNTIYF. The CDR3 coding sequence is TGCAGTGCTACTACACACAGGGCCGGAAACACCATATATTTT.